This T cell receptor beta chain was sequenced for a study of blood T cell repertoires in COVID-19. The table came from immunoSEQ multiplex PCR; TCRdb's copy has only in-frame clones and leaves some out. The sample lists a few hundred thousand clones; roughly 86% were seen once. V was clipped by 4 bases and J by 6 bases, with 21 bases between them. The CDR3 covers 16 residues. Germline-derived CDR1 and CDR2 are MNHEY and SVGEGT. The TCR originated in a woman between 45 and 60 years old who had recovered from COVID-19. The chain couples TRBV6-2 or TRBV6-3 to TRBJ1-2; D perhaps matches TRBD1 (6 bases). Sequenced input: peripheral blood. Here the CDR3 reads CASSFDGKDREDGYTF. The DNA of the CDR3 is TGTGCCAGCAGTTTCGACGGTAAGGACAGAGAGGATGGCTACACCTTC.